The sequence of this TCR beta chain was determined in a study of cytomegalovirus exposure and HLA in healthy donors. General study points: Within an earlier analysis, most TCR beta V segments proved productive either about 87% or about 30% of the time. TCR beta chain V- and J-gene trimming was linked, in a later analysis, to a missense variant in DCLRE1C.

Turning to this clone: As yet, its antigen is unknown.

This CDR3 region has 14 residues. CDR1 and CDR2 (germline): MNHEY, SMNVEV (reference sequence). Trimming took 3 bases from V and 0 from J, leaving 6 bases between them. It was with 60 Vbeta and 13 Jbeta primers that the PCR ran. TCRdb keeps only in-frame clones here, not all; method: immunoSEQ multiplex PCR. The sample consists of 100,000 to 150,000 clones, 70% to 85% of them appearing once. As for the donors, each was a healthy bone marrow donor. Donors sampled were nominally healthy, though unrecorded immune exposures were likely. The origin of this receptor is a woman in her forties or fifties in good health and CMV-seronegative. Sequencing was performed on PBMCs. V and J are TRBV27 and TRBJ1-5; no firm D call. CDR3 coding DNA: TGTGCCAGCAGTTTCGGGATTAGCAATCAGCCCCAGCATTTT. Translated: CASSFGISNQPQHF.